Each of the 14 T cell receptor beta chains below was sequenced from the same sample in a study of blood T cell repertoires in COVID-19. The protocol was immunoSEQ multiplex PCR, while the TCRdb copy is restricted to in-frame clones and leaves out a portion. The sample lists about 130,000 clones; 86% were seen once. The sequencing input was PBMCs or T cells enriched from blood (not recorded which). Receptors originate from a man between 45 and 60 years old who had recovered from COVID-19.

This chain joins TRBV7-6 and TRBJ1-1; no clear D gene. CDR1 is SGHVS and CDR2 is FNYEAQ in the germline V gene. The CDR3 runs 14 residues. Trimming left V 5 bases short and J 1 base short, with 11 bases between. CDR3 in amino acids: CASSQIPGNTEAFF. The CDR3 bases are TGTGCCAGCAGCCAGATTCCGGGGAACACTGAAGCTTTCTTT.

This chain connects TRBV19 to TRBJ2-1; perhaps TRBD1 as D (7 bases). The germline CDR1 and CDR2 sequences are LNHDA and SQIVND (reference sequence). The CDR3 extends over 12 amino acids. Deletions cut 6 bases from V and 7 bases from J, with 10 bases between. CDR3 amino acids: CASRAGGNEQFF. The DNA for the CDR3 is TGTGCCAGTAGGGCAGGGGGGAATGAGCAGTTCTTC. Full variable domain (rest looked up from reference TRBV19 and TRBJ2-1): DGGITQSPKYLFRKEGQNVTLSCEQNLNHDAMYWYRQDPGQGLRLIYYSQIVNDFQKGDIAEGYSVSREKKESFPLTVTSAQKNPTAFYLCASRAGGNEQFFGPGTRLTVL.

This clone was picked up one time. This chain uses TRBV2 with TRBJ2-3; D remains unclear. Trimming removed 8 bases from V and 4 bases from J, with 7 bases in between. Germline CDR1 reads SNHLY; CDR2 reads FYNNEI. CDR3 length: 11 amino acids. This CDR3 is CASFYADTQYF. The DNA for the CDR3 is TGTGCCAGCTTCTATGCAGATACGCAGTATTTT.

A few counts support this clone. The chain combines TRBV11-3 with TRBJ2-3, with TRBD2 matching 8 bases. The CDR3 totals 16 residues. CDR1 and CDR2 from the germline V gene are SGHNT and YENEEA. V lost 1 base and J lost 4; bases outside the gene matches: 7. CDR3 sequence: CASSLGERERADTQYF. As DNA, the CDR3 is TGTGCCAGCAGCTTAGGGGAGCGGGAGAGGGCAGATACGCAGTATTTT.

The table lists this clone with a few counts. V and J are TRBV12-3 or TRBV12-4 and TRBJ1-2; D is perhaps TRBD1 (5 bases). CDR3 length: 13 amino acids. The V gene lost 6 bases and the J gene lost 4 bases, with 12 bases spanning the gap. CDR3 DNA: TGTGCCAGCAGGGCAGACAGACGCTATGGCTACACCTTC. Its translation is CASRADRRYGYTF.

This chain joins TRBV15 and TRBJ1-1; D unclear. V shed 0 bases and J shed 4 bases, with 9 bases lying between them. The CDR3 runs 14 residues. CDR1 is LNHNV, CDR2 YYDKDF, per germline (reference sequence). CDR3 residues: CATSRDRRTTEAFF. As DNA, the CDR3 is TGTGCCACCAGCAGAGATAGGAGAACCACTGAAGCTTTCTTT.

The chain has TRBV10-3 and TRBJ1-3; D might be TRBD1 (5 bases). Trimming cost V 5 bases and J 0 bases, with 14 bases left between them. CDR3 length: 16 residues. Looked up from germline, CDR1 is ENHRY and CDR2 is SYGVKD. CDR3 amino acids: CAISNPDSYSGNTIYF. In DNA, the CDR3 is TGTGCCATCAGTAACCCTGACAGCTACTCTGGAAACACCATATATTTT.

The chain uses TRBV5-8 and TRBJ1-1; 7 positions match TRBD1. The CDR3 length is 14 residues. Germline V gene sequence: CDR1 SGHTS, CDR2 YDEGEE. V was clipped by 0 bases and J by 3 bases; unmatched bases: 2. The CDR3 DNA reads as TGTGCCAGCAGCTTGGACAGGGGATACACTGAAGCTTTCTTT. Protein sequence: CASSLDRGYTEAFF.

J is TRBJ2-1 and V is TRBV5-6; 8 bases are a match to TRBD2. Germline-derived CDR1 and CDR2 are SGHDT and YYEEEE. V gave up 2 bases and J gave up 9 bases; unmatched junction bases: 13. The CDR3 contains 16 residues. Here the CDR3 DNA reads TGTGCCAGCAGCTTCGTCCCTAGCGGGTTGGTTGGTGAGCAGTTCTTC. Its translation: CASSFVPSGLVGEQFF.

The chain recombines TRBV7-9 with TRBJ2-2, with TRBD2 matching 14 bases. Germline lookup yields CDR1 SEHNR and CDR2 FQNEAQ (reference sequence). Germline trimming cut 5 bases from V and 4 bases from J; bases unmatched to any gene: 9. The CDR3 contains 18 residues. DNA for the CDR3: TGTGCCAGCAGCCATGGGACTAGCGGGAGACTCGGCACCGGGGAGCTGTTTTTT. Translated, it gives CASSHGTSGRLGTGELFF.

The DNA of the CDR3 is TGTGCCAGCAGTTCTGATCAGGGCAGGACAGATACGCAGTATTTT. Encoded protein: CASSSDQGRTDTQYF. V gene TRBV6-2 or TRBV6-3 combines with J gene TRBJ2-3, with TRBD1 as a possible D gene (5 bases). The V and J ends lost 4 bases and 3 bases respectively, with 14 bases between them. Germline assignment: CDR1 MNHEY and CDR2 SVGEGT. The CDR3 sequence is 15 residues long.

This chain uses TRBV28 with TRBJ2-1, with 10 bases aligning to TRBD2. The trim removed 6 bases at V and 12 bases at J, leaving 14 bases unmatched. Germline CDR1 reads MDHEN; CDR2 reads SYDVKM. The CDR3 extends over 15 amino acids. The CDR3 spells CASSPPGLAALGQFF. In DNA, the CDR3 is TGTGCCAGCAGCCCCCCCGGACTAGCGGCTTTGGGGCAGTTCTTC.

About this clone: The sample contains more than one DNA sequence encoding this CDR3. The J gene is TRBJ1-4, the V gene TRBV5-1; no clear D gene. The germline V and J ends were trimmed by 0 bases and 7 bases, with 13 bases remaining between them. Looked up from germline, CDR1 is SGHRS and CDR2 is YFSETQ. The CDR3 spans 15 residues. The CDR3 DNA follows: TGCGCCAGCAGCTTGGCCGGAGGAGCGTTTGAAAAACTGTTTTTT. It is translated as CASSLAGGAFEKLFF.

The CDR3 region is CAWSVLLATSYNEQFF. CDR3 coding DNA: TGTGCCTGGAGTGTACTCCTAGCTACCTCCTACAATGAGCAGTTCTTC. The rearrangement joins TRBV30 to TRBJ2-1, with a tentative D call TRBD2 (5 bases). V lost 0 bases to trimming and J lost 0 bases, with 12 bases between them. The CDR3 spans 16 residues. The germline V gene has CDR1 GTSNPN and CDR2 SVGIG (reference sequence). The complete variable domain, with remaining parts taken from reference TRBV30 and TRBJ2-1, reads SQTIHQWPATLVQPVGSPLSLECTVEGTSNPNLYWYRQAAGRGLQLLFYSVGIGQISSEVPQNLSASRPQDRQFILSSKKLLLSDSGFYLCAWSVLLATSYNEQFFGPGTRLTVL.